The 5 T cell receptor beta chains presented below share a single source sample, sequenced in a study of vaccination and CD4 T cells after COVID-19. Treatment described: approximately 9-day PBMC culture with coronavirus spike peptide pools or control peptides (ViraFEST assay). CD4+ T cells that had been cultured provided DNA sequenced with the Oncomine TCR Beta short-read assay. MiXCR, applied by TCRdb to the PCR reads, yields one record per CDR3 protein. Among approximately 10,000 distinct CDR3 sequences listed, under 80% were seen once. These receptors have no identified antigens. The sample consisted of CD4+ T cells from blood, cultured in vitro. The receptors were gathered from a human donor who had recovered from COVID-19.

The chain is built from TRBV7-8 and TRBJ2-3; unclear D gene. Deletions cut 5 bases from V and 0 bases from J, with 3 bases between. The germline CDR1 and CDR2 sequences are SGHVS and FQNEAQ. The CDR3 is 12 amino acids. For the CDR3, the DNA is TGTGCCAGCAGCCCGAGCACAGATACGCAGTATTTT. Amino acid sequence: CASSPSTDTQYF.

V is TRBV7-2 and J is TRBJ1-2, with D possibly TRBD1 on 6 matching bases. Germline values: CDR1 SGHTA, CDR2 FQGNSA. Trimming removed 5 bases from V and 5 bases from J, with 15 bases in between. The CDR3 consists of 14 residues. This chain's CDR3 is CASSMDSFAYGYTF. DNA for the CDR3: TGTGCCAGCAGCATGGACAGCTTTGCGTATGGCTACACCTTC.

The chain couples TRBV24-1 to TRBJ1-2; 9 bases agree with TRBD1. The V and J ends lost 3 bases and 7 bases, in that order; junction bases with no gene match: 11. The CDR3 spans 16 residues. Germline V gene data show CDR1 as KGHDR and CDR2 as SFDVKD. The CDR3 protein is CATSDQAGTGLGGYTF. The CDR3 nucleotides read TGTGCCACCAGTGATCAGGCCGGGACAGGGCTGGGTGGCTACACCTTC.

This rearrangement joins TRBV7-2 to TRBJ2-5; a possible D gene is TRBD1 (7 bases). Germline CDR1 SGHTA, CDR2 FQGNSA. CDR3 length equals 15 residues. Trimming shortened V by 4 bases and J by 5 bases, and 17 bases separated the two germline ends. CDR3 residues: CASSYRQGGRETQYF. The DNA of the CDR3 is TGTGCCAGCAGCTACCGTCAGGGGGGCAGGGAGACCCAGTACTTC.

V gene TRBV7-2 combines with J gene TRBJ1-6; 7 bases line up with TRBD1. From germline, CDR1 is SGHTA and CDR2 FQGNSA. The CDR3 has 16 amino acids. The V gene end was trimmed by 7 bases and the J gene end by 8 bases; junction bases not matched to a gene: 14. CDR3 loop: CASTPGTGTDYSPLHF. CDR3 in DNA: TGTGCCAGCACTCCTGGAACCGGGACAGATTATTCACCCCTCCACTTT.